Detailed here is one T cell receptor (beta chain). Profiled with immunoSEQ multiplex PCR; TCRdb holds only in-frame clones, not every one. The sample lists about 61,000 clones, around 90% occurring once. These data belong to a study of OX40 agonist ivuxolimab in advanced cancers. This clonotype originated in an adult with an advanced solid tumor such as melanoma, head and neck, liver or kidney cancer. The sample in question was CD4+ or CD8+ T cells sorted from blood, obtained in a trial of the OX40 agonist ivuxolimab.

The CDR3 spells CASTSTNEKLFF. In DNA form, the CDR3 reads TGTGCCAGTACGTCAACTAATGAAAAACTGTTTTTT. The chain is built from TRBV19 and TRBJ1-4; D gene ambiguous. CDR1 and CDR2 from the germline V gene are LNHDA and SQIVND (reference sequence). The CDR3 totals 12 residues. Trimming took off 7 bases at V and 0 bases at J, with 3 bases between the two ends.